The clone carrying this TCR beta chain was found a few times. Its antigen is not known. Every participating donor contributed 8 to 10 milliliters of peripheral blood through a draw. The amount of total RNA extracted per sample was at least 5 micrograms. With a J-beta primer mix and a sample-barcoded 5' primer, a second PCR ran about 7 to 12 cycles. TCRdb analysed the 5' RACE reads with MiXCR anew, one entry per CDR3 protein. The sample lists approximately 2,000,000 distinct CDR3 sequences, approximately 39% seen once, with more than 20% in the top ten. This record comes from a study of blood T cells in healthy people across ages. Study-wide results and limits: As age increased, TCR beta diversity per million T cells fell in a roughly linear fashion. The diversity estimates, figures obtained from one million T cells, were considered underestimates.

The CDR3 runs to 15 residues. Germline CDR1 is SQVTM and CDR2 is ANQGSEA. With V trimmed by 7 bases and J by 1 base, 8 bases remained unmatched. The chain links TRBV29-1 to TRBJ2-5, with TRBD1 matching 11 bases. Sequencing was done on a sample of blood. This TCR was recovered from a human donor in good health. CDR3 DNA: TGCAGCGCGTATACCGGGACAGGGGGCCAAGAGACCCAGTACTTC. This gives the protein CSAYTGTGGQETQYF.